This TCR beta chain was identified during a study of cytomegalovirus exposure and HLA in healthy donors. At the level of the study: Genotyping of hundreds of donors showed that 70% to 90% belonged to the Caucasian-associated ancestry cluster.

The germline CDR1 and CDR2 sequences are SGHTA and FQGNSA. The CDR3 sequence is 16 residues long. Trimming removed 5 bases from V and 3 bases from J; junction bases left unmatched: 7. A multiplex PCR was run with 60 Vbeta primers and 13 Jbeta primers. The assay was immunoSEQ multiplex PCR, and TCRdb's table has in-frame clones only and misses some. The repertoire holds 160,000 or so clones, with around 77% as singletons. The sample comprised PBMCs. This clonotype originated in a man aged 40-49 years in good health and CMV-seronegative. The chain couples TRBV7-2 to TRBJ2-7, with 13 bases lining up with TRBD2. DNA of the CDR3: TGTGCCAGCAGCCTCACTAGCGGGAGGGGCGGCTACGAGCAGTACTTC. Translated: CASSLTSGRGGYEQYF.